Listed below are T cell receptor beta chains from one sample, sequenced in a study of Graves' ophthalmopathy and Graves' hyperthyroidism. TCRdb called the multiplex PCR reads again in MiXCR, with one record for every CDR3 protein. The sample carries approximately 500,000 distinct CDR3 sequences, 13% to 15% recorded once. The sample comprised blood. Source of these receptors: a woman between 25 and 40 years old with Graves' ophthalmopathy. Each CDR3 is given with its conserved first and last residue. Each record gives: D gene, J gene, V gene, clone size, CDR3 DNA, CDR3 protein. The D gene is left open where the match is weak. Rows give clone size only sometimes, using once, few, many, or a class for an expanded clone.

>TRBD2|TRBJ2-7|TRBV6-5|many
TGTGCCAGCAGTTATGGGGGAGGGGTTACCCTCTACGAGCAGTACTTC
CASSYGGGVTLYEQYF
>TRBD1|TRBJ2-7|TRBV9|many
TGTGCCAGCAGCCGTCGGGGGACAGGGGGCTACGAGCAGTACTTC
CASSRRGTGGYEQYF
>-|TRBJ2-7|TRBV27|many
TGTGCCAGCAGTTTTAAGGGGGGCGAGCAGTACTTC
CASSFKGGEQYF
>-|TRBJ1-5|TRBV20-1|many
TGCAGTGCTGCTGACCGAAATCAGCCCCAGCATTTT
CSAADRNQPQHF
>TRBD2|TRBJ2-3|TRBV5-1|-
TGCGCCAGCAAATTCCTAGCGGGGGACACAGATACGCAGTATTTT
CASKFLAGDTDTQYF
>-|TRBJ1-6|TRBV7-9|few
TGTGCCAGCAGCTTATCTCCGGGTTCACCCCTCCACTTT
CASSLSPGSPLHF
>-|TRBJ2-7|TRBV10-3|many
TGTGCCATCAGTGGGACAGAGACCTACGAGCAGTACTTC
CAISGTETYEQYF
>-|TRBJ1-2|TRBV9|many
TGTGCCAGCGGTGACAGGTTCTATGGCTACACCTTC
CASGDRFYGYTF
>TRBD1|TRBJ1-1|TRBV7-8|-
TGTGCCAGCAGCCCTGGGAGGGGGCGAAGAACTGAAGCTTTCTTT
CASSPGRGRRTEAFF
>-|TRBJ1-1|TRBV6-1|-
TGTGCCAGCAGTGATGGCAGGGAGGTGAACACTGAAGCTTTCTTT
CASSDGREVNTEAFF